This T cell receptor beta chain comes out of a study of cytomegalovirus exposure and HLA in healthy donors. Study-wide points: Relative to the approximately 700-donor mean, N-insertions were reportedly fewer in an Asian-associated ancestry cluster in a later analysis. In an earlier analysis, productive rearrangement rates for most beta V segments clustered near 87% or 30%. Looking again later, the authors saw that most CMV-associated TCR beta chains seemed HLA-restricted.

For this clone: The antigen is not known.

The PCR was carried out with 60 Vbeta primers and 13 Jbeta primers. The repertoire was sequenced with immunoSEQ multiplex PCR; TCRdb's copy has only in-frame clones and lacks some. The sample has about 140,000 clones, more than 60% seen once; the top ten hold 6.5%. Germline-derived CDR1 and CDR2 are LNHDA and SQIVND (reference sequence). This CDR3 comprises 17 residues. With V trimmed by 6 bases and J by 6 bases, 14 bases remained unmatched. The clonotype comes from a woman aged 60-75 years in good health and CMV-seronegative. The V and J genes are TRBV19 and TRBJ1-2, with 12 nucleotides matching TRBD1. Input material: PBMCs. The CDR3 region is CASSRNAGTGGVDGYTF. The CDR3 nucleotides are TGTGCCAGTAGCCGAAACGCCGGGACAGGGGGCGTTGATGGCTACACCTTC.